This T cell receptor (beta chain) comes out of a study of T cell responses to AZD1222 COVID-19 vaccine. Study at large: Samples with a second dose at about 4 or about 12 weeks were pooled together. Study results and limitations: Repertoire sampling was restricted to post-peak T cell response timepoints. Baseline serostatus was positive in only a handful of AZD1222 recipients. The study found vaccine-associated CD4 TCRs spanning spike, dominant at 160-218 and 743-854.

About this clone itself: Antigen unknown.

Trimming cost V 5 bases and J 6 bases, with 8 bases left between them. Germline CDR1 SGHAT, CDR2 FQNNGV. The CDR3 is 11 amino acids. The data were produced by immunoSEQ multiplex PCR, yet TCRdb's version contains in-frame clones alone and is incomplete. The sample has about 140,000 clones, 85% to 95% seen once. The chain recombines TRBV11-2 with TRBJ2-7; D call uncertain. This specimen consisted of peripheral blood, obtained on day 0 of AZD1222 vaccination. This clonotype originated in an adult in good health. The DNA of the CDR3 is TGTGCCAGCAGCGATCTTGCCGAGCAGTACTTC. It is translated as CASSDLAEQYF.